A single sample gave rise to the 20 T cell receptor beta chains below, sequenced in a study of blood T cell repertoires in COVID-19 (TCRdb year 2020). Library preparation was by the immunoSEQ multiplex PCR assay. Held by TCRdb, this immuneACCESS table contains in-frame sequences only and omits some clones. Under half of the omission traces to an unresolved V gene where checked; the cause of the rest is unknown. This sample has hundreds of thousands of clones in its table, and over 75% of those were observed once. The ten largest clones take up around 2% of the sample. The sequencing input was PBMCs or T cells enriched from blood (not recorded which). These receptors all come from a woman aged 18-35 years who had recovered from COVID-19.

The chain uses TRBV3-1 (or the pseudogene TRBV3-2) and TRBJ2-2; weak D call: TRBD1 (6 bases). CDR3 length: 13 amino acids. CDR1 is LGHDT and CDR2 is YNNKEL in the germline V gene (reference sequence). V shed 1 base and J shed 8 bases, with 8 bases lying between them. CDR3: CASSQARGGELFF. Here the CDR3 DNA reads TGTGCCAGCAGCCAAGCGAGGGGGGGGGAGCTGTTTTTT.

V and J are TRBV5-1 and TRBJ2-1; 8 nucleotides agree with TRBD1. The CDR3 is 15 amino acids. J was trimmed by 7 bases and V by 3 bases; bases with no gene match: 9. Germline V CDR1 and CDR2: SGHRS, YFSETQ. CDR3 in DNA: TGCGCCAGCAGCTCAACCAGTACAGGGGGAAATGAGCAGTTCTTC. Its translation is CASSSTSTGGNEQFF.

The rearrangement links TRBV27 to TRBJ1-1; D call uncertain. Germline values: CDR1 MNHEY, CDR2 SMNVEV (reference sequence). The CDR3 spans 12 residues. V was clipped by 5 bases and J by 6 bases, with 10 bases between them. For the CDR3, the DNA is TGTGCCAGCAGTCTAATCGGGTCTGAAGCTTTCTTT. It encodes CASSLIGSEAFF.

In DNA, the CDR3 is TGTGCCAGTAGTGTCTCCAGCGGGGGGGCCAGAGAGACCCAGTACTTC. It translates to CASSVSSGGARETQYF. V and J are TRBV19 and TRBJ2-5; 10 bases map to TRBD2. The CDR3 contains 16 residues. Germline CDR1 and CDR2: LNHDA and SQIVND (reference sequence). Trimming cost V 5 bases and J 4 bases; bases outside gene matches: 10.

Only one count was recorded for this clone. CDR3: CAISGDPGQGGTGSYNEQFF. In nucleotides, the CDR3 is TGTGCCATCAGTGGGGATCCGGGACAGGGAGGTACGGGCTCCTACAATGAGCAGTTCTTC. The rearrangement joins TRBV10-3 to TRBJ2-1; 9 nucleotides align to TRBD1. V gave up 4 bases and J gave up 0 bases; unmatched junction bases: 16. CDR1 is ENHRY, CDR2 SYGVKD, per germline. The CDR3 length is 20 residues.

The chain couples TRBV5-1 to TRBJ1-2; D is possibly TRBD1 (6 bases). Trimming took 0 bases from V and 4 from J, leaving 13 bases between them. CDR1 and CDR2 (germline): SGHRS, YFSETQ. This CDR3 has 15 amino acids. In DNA, the CDR3 is TGCGCCAGCAGCTTGGGGCCAGGGGATAGCTATGGCTACACCTTC. Encoded protein: CASSLGPGDSYGYTF.

The chain links TRBV5-1 to TRBJ1-1, with 9 nucleotides matching TRBD1. V dropped 6 bases and J dropped 5; count of bases not matched to a gene: 8. The V gene's germline CDR1 is SGHRS and CDR2 YFSETQ. The CDR3 is 14 amino acids. The CDR3 bases are TGCGCCAGCACCGGTCCCGGGACAGGGACTGAAGCTTTCTTT. Translation: CASTGPGTGTEAFF.

This clone was observed once. V gene TRBV2 combines with J gene TRBJ1-5, with D unresolved. The CDR3 runs 14 residues. V lost 4 bases and J 7 bases, leaving 14 bases between the germline ends. Germline assignment: CDR1 SNHLY and CDR2 FYNNEI. The CDR3 loop is CASSGVGGNQPQHF. DNA of the CDR3: TGTGCCAGCAGTGGGGTTGGAGGGAACCAGCCCCAGCATTTT.

This clone was recorded only once. This chain uses TRBV6-5 with TRBJ1-2, with D possibly being TRBD1 (5 bases). Germline CDR1 MNHEY, CDR2 SVGAGI. Trimming took off 5 bases at V and 4 bases at J, with 14 bases between the two ends. The CDR3 is 14 residues long. The DNA of the CDR3 is TGTGCCAGCAGTCCGGACAAACCCAGCTATGGCTACACCTTC. It specifies CASSPDKPSYGYTF.

The chain carries TRBV5-6 and TRBJ1-2, with a weak D call TRBD1 (6 bases). The V end lost 4 bases, the J end lost 2 bases, and 15 bases lay between the germline ends. The CDR3 is made up of 15 amino acids. CDR1 SGHDT and CDR2 YYEEEE come from the germline V gene. The CDR3 DNA reads TGTGCCAGCAGCCCGCTTGACAGGTCGAACTATGGCTACACCTTC. This gives the protein CASSPLDRSNYGYTF.

The V and J genes are TRBV7-6 and TRBJ2-5; D is possibly TRBD2 (5 bases). The CDR3 is made up of 16 amino acids. The ends were cut back, 4 bases at V and 5 bases at J, with 20 bases in the middle. The germline V gene has CDR1 SGHVS and CDR2 FNYEAQ. CDR3 region: CASSSQSRAMGETQYF. The CDR3 DNA reads TGTGCCAGCAGCTCCCAATCGAGGGCTATGGGTGAGACCCAGTACTTC.

The chain uses TRBV4-2 and TRBJ2-1; D uncertain. CDR1 is LGHNA and CDR2 is YNFKEQ in the germline V gene. Trimming took off 0 bases at V and 1 base at J, with 7 bases between the two ends. The CDR3 covers 15 residues. CDR3 residues: CASSQDRLSYNEQFF. The CDR3 DNA is TGTGCCAGCAGCCAAGATCGACTTTCCTACAATGAGCAGTTCTTC.

In its sample, this clone was seen a few times. The chain uses TRBV2 and TRBJ2-2; TRBD1 matches 7 bases. The V segment lost 3 bases and the J segment 1 base; nucleotides outside the gene matches: 2. The CDR3 has 15 amino acids. The germline V gene encodes CDR1 SNHLY and CDR2 FYNNEI. CDR3 sequence: CASSETGKNTGELFF. CDR3 sequence (DNA): TGTGCCAGCAGTGAGACAGGGAAGAACACCGGGGAGCTGTTTTTT.

This rearrangement joins TRBV28 to TRBJ1-2; possibly TRBD1 for D (5 bases). This CDR3 has 14 residues. Trimming left V 3 bases short and J 8 bases short, with 16 bases between. Germline CDR1 is MDHEN and CDR2 is SYDVKM. The CDR3 nucleotides read TGTGCCAGCAGTTTGGGGGGGTACCCCTCCGGCTACACCTTC. This translates into CASSLGGYPSGYTF.

The chain has TRBV5-4 and TRBJ2-3, with TRBD2 matching 15 bases. Germline-derived CDR1 and CDR2 are SGHNT and YYREEE (reference sequence). The CDR3 covers 19 residues. The V and J ends lost 0 bases and 6 bases, in that order; junction bases with no gene match: 11. CDR3 sequence reads: CASSLDGLAGGPGSDTQYF. The CDR3 nucleotides read TGTGCCAGCAGCTTGGACGGACTAGCGGGGGGGCCTGGTTCGGATACGCAGTATTTT.

The chain employs TRBV12-3 or TRBV12-4 and TRBJ1-6; D remains ambiguous. Trimming removed 3 bases at V and 10 bases at J, with 10 bases between. This CDR3 contains 13 residues. The CDR3: CASSFSEGSPLHF. The CDR3 DNA follows: TGTGCCAGCAGTTTTTCGGAGGGCTCACCCCTCCACTTT.

In this sample, this clone turned up many times. J is TRBJ1-2 and V is TRBV5-1, with TRBD1 matching over 9 bases. The CDR3 has 15 amino acids. Trimming cost V 4 bases and J 6 bases; bases outside gene matches: 10. The germline CDR1 and CDR2 sequences are SGHRS and YFSETQ. The CDR3 DNA sequence: TGCGCCAGCAGCAGAATGGGGACAGGGATGGATGGCTACACCTTC. Protein product: CASSRMGTGMDGYTF.

The chain joins TRBV2 to TRBJ2-6; no clear D gene. The length of the CDR3 is 15 residues. V was shortened by 2 bases and J by 0 bases, with 5 bases between the two germline ends. The germline gives CDR1 SNHLY, CDR2 FYNNEI. CDR3 region: CASSERFSGANVLTF. In DNA, the CDR3 is TGTGCCAGCAGTGAACGTTTCTCTGGGGCCAACGTCCTGACTTTC.

V is TRBV19 and J is TRBJ1-1, with a possible D match to TRBD1 (6 bases). The CDR3 is 14 amino acids. Germline V lookup: CDR1 LNHDA, CDR2 SQIVND (reference sequence). Deletions cut 6 bases from V and 1 base from J, with 12 bases between. The DNA for the CDR3 is TGTGCCAGTAGGAGGGGGGGCTGGAACACTGAAGCTTTCTTT. This encodes CASRRGGWNTEAFF.

This clone was observed a few times. This chain connects TRBV29-1 to TRBJ2-7; a possible D gene is TRBD2 (5 bases). This CDR3 contains 13 residues. The germline CDR1 and CDR2 sequences are SQVTM and ANQGSEA. The V end was cut by 7 bases, the J end by 0 bases, with 13 bases between. CDR3 sequence reads: CSARGGVSYEQYF. The CDR3 nucleotides read TGCAGCGCCCGGGGTGGGGTCTCCTACGAGCAGTACTTC.